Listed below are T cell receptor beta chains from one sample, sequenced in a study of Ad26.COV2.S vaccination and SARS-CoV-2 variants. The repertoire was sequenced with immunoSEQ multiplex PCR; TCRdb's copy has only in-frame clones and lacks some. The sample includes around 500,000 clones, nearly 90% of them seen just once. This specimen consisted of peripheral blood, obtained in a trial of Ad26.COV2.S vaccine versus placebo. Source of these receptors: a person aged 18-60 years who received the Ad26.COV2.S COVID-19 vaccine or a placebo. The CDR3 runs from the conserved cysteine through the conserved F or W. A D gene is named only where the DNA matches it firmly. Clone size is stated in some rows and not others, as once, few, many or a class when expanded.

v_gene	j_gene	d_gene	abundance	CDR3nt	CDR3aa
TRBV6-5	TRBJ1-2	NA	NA	TGTGCCAGCAGTCAGGGCGGTGGCTACACCTTC	CASSQGGGYTF
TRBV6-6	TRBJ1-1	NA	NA	TGTGCCACCCTCTTGGACGGAAACACTGAAGCTTTCTTT	CATLLDGNTEAFF
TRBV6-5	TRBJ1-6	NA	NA	TGTGCCAGCACCGATATGGGACTTGGTTTTTCACCCCTCCACTTT	CASTDMGLGFSPLHF
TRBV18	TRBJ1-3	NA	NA	TGTGCCAGCTCACCTAGAGAAGCAAACACCATATATTTT	CASSPREANTIYF
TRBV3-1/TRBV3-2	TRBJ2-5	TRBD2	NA	TGTGCCAGCAGCCAAGCGGGGGGCCAAGAGACCCAGTACTTC	CASSQAGGQETQYF
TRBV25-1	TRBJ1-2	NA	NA	TGTGCCAGCAGTGAGAGTCAGGGGAGGTTCTATGGCTACACCTTC	CASSESQGRFYGYTF
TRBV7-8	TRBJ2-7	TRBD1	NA	TGTGCCAGCAGCTCCGGGACAGTAACCTACGAGCAGTACTTC	CASSSGTVTYEQYF
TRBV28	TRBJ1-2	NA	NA	TGTGCCAGCAGTTTTGTCAGGCCCACCGAGAACTATGGCTACACCTTC	CASSFVRPTENYGYTF
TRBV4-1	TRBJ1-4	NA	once	TGCGCCAGCAGCCTCGCAGGGTATAATGAAAAACTGTTTTTT	CASSLAGYNEKLFF
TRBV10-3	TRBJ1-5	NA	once	TGTGCCATCAGTGAGTCGCGAGGTTGGGATCAGCCCCAGCATTTT	CAISESRGWDQPQHF
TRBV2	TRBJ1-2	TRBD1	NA	TGTGCCAGCATCCTGACAGGGGGTTACTATGGCTACACCTTC	CASILTGGYYGYTF
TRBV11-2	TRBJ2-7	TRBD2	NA	TGTGCCAGCAGCTCCGCCAGCGGGGGATACTACGAGCAGTACTTC	CASSSASGGYYEQYF
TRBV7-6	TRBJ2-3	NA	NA	TGTGCCAGCAGCTTAGCGGGGAAAAGAGCAGATACGCAGTATTTT	CASSLAGKRADTQYF
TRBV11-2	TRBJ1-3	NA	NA	TGTGCCAGCAGCTTAGAGCTAAGGCAGCGAAACACCATATATTTT	CASSLELRQRNTIYF
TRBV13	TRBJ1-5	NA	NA	TGTGCCAGCAGCTTAGGCTTCGGGTCACATCAGCCCCAGCATTTT	CASSLGFGSHQPQHF
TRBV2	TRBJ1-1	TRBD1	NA	TGTGCCAGCGGTGACAGGGCAGCTGAAGCTTTCTTT	CASGDRAAEAFF
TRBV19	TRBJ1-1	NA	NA	TGTGCCAGTAGTATCCGAGGGAACCTAGGCACTGAAGCTTTCTTT	CASSIRGNLGTEAFF
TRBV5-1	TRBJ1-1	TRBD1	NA	TGCGCCAGCAGCACACGGACAGGTCGAGCTTTCTTT	CASSTRTGRAFF
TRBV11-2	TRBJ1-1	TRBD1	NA	TGTGCCAGCACCAGGACAGGGGTGAACACTGAAGCTTTCTTT	CASTRTGVNTEAFF
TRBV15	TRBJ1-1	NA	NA	TGTGCCACCAGCGGGGGATCGACTGAAGCTTTCTTT	CATSGGSTEAFF
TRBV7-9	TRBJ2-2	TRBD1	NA	TGTGCCAGCAGCCCCCCATCTGGCAGGGGGCACACCGGGGAGCTGTTTTTT	CASSPPSGRGHTGELFF
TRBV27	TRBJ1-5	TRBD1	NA	TGTGCCAGCAGTCCCGGGACAGGGGGCGCGGGGCAGCCCCAGCATTTT	CASSPGTGGAGQPQHF
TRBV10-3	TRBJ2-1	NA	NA	TGTGCCATCAGTGAGTTGCGGGACGCCGAAGGGAATGAGCAGTTCTTC	CAISELRDAEGNEQFF
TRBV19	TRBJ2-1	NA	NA	TGTGCCAGTGGCCAGGCTAGCTCCTACAATGAGCAGTTCTTC	CASGQASSYNEQFF
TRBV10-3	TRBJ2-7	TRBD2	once	TGTGCAACTCAAGGACTAGCCGACAGCCCGGCCTACGAGCAGTACTTC	CATQGLADSPAYEQYF
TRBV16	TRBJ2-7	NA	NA	TGTGCCAGCAGCCACATCAGGACGGAGGTGGAGCAGTACTTC	CASSHIRTEVEQYF
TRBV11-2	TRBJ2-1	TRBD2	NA	TGTGCCAGCAGTTTAAAGGGTGGCGGGAGGGCCTACAATGAGCAGTTCTTC	CASSLKGGGRAYNEQFF
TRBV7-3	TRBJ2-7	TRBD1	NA	TGTGCCAGCAGCCCCCAACCGACAGGGACCTACGAGCAGTACTTC	CASSPQPTGTYEQYF
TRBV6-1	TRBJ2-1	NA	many	TGTGCCAGCAGTCAAGCGCCCGCGGGGAGCTCCTACAATGAGCAGTTCTTC	CASSQAPAGSSYNEQFF
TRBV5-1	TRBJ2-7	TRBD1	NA	TGCGCCAGCAGCTTGGCGGGGACAGCCACCTACGAGCAGTACTTC	CASSLAGTATYEQYF
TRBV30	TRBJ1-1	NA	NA	TGTGCCTGGAGTGTACTGGCGGTGAACACTGAAGCTTTCTTT	CAWSVLAVNTEAFF
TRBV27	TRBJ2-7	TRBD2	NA	TGTGCCAGTAGCAAGGGACTAAGTGTATACGAGCAGTACTTC	CASSKGLSVYEQYF
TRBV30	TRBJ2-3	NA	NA	TGTGCCTGGGAGGACAGAACAGATACGCAGTATTTT	CAWEDRTDTQYF
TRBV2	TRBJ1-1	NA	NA	TGTGCCAGCAGTGAAGGAGGAGGGGACACTGAAGCTTTCTTT	CASSEGGGDTEAFF
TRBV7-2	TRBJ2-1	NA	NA	TGTGCCAGCAGCTTTGACAGGTCCTACAATGAGCAGTTCTTC	CASSFDRSYNEQFF
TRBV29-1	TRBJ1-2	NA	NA	TGCAGCGTTGCTGACAGGTACAACTATGGCTACACCTTC	CSVADRYNYGYTF
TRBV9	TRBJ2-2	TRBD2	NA	TGTGCCAGCAGCTTCGGACTAGCGGGAACCGGGGAGCTGTTTTTT	CASSFGLAGTGELFF
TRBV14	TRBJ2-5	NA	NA	TGTGCCAGCAGCCCAGTGGGGGCTAACCAAGAGACCCAGTACTTC	CASSPVGANQETQYF
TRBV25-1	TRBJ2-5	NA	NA	TGTGCCAGCATGGGCGGGAACCAAGAGACCCAGTACTTC	CASMGGNQETQYF
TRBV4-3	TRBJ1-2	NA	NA	TGCGCCAGCAGCCAAGATCAAGGTCCGACCGGGTTCTATGGCTACACCTTC	CASSQDQGPTGFYGYTF
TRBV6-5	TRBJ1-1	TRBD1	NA	TGTGCCAGCCGGGACAGGGGGCTGACTGAAGCTTTCTTT	CASRDRGLTEAFF
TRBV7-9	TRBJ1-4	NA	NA	TGTGCCAGCAGCTTGGGGTCGATAGGGGGATTCGAAAAACTGTTTTTT	CASSLGSIGGFEKLFF
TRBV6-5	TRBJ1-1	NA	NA	TGTGCCATCAAAGCGACGGCGAACACTGAAGCTTTCTTT	CAIKATANTEAFF